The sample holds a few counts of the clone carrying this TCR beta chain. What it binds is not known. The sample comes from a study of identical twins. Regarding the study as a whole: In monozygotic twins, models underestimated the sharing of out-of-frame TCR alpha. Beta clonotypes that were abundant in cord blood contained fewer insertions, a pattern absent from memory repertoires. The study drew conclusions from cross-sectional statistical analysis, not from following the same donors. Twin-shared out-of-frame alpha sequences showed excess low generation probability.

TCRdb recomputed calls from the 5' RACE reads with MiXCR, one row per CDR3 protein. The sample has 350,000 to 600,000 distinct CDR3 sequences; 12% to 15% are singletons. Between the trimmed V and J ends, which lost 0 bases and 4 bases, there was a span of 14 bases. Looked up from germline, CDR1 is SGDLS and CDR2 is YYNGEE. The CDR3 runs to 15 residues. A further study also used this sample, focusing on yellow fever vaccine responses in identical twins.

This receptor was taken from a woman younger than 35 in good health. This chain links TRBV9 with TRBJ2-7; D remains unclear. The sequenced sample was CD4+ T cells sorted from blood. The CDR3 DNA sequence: TGTGCCAGCAGCGTAGATCCTGGGCTGGGGTACGAGCAGTACTTC. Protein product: CASSVDPGLGYEQYF.